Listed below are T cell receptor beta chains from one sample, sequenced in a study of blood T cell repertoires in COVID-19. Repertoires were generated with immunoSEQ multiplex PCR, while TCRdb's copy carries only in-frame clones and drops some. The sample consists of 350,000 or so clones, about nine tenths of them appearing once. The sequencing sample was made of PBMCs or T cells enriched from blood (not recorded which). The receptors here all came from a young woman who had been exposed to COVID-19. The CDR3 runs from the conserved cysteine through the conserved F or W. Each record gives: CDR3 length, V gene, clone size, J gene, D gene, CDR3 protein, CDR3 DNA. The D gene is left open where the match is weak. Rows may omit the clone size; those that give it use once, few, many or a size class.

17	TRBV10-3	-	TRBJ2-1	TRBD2	CAISAGLAGAGRNEQFF	TGTGCCATCAGTGCCGGACTAGCGGGAGCTGGGAGGAATGAGCAGTTCTTC
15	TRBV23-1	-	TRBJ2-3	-	CASAYGAGVTDTQYF	TGCGCCAGCGCTTATGGGGCAGGGGTCACAGATACGCAGTATTTT
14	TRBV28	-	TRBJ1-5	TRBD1	CASRRQGPHQPQHF	TGTGCCAGCCGTCGACAGGGACCTCATCAGCCCCAGCATTTT
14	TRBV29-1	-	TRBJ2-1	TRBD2	CSVGRGTSGLEQFF	TGCAGCGTTGGAAGGGGGACTAGCGGGCTAGAGCAGTTCTTC
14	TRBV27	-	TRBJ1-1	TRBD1	CASSSIQGVPEAFF	TGTGCCAGCAGTTCAATACAGGGGGTTCCTGAAGCTTTCTTT
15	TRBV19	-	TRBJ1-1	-	CASRGWKGMNTEAFF	TGTGCCAGTAGGGGATGGAAGGGGATGAACACTGAAGCTTTCTTT
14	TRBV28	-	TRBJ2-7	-	CASSGSPGSYEQYF	TGTGCCAGCAGCGGATCCCCGGGCTCCTACGAGCAGTACTTC
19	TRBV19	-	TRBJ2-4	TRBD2	CASTLTSGSRGGSKNIQYF	TGTGCCAGTACCTTGACTAGCGGGAGCAGGGGGGGTTCCAAAAACATTCAGTACTTC
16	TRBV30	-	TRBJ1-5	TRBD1	CAWSALPGQGAQPQHF	TGTGCCTGGAGTGCGTTACCAGGACAGGGGGCTCAGCCCCAGCATTTT
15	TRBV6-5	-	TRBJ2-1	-	CASSSGPSSYNEQFF	TGTGCCAGCAGCAGCGGGCCCAGCTCCTACAATGAGCAGTTCTTC
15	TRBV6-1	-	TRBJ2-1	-	CASREGGVSYNEQFF	TGTGCCAGCAGAGAAGGGGGGGTTTCCTACAATGAGCAGTTCTTC
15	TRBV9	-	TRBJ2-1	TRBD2	CASSADWTSGNEQFF	TGTGCCAGCAGCGCGGATTGGACTAGCGGCAATGAGCAGTTCTTC
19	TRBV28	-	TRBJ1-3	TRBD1	CASSLSPPWGQALRNTIYF	TGTGCCAGCAGTTTATCCCCTCCCTGGGGACAGGCCCTTAGGAACACCATATATTTT
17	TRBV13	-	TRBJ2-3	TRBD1	CASSPPEGADTMDTQYF	TGTGCCAGCAGCCCCCCCGAGGGGGCCGATACCATGGATACGCAGTATTTT
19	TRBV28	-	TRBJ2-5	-	CASSLSGLRQGTNQETQYF	TGTGCCAGCAGTTTATCAGGTCTGCGGCAGGGCACAAATCAAGAGACCCAGTACTTC
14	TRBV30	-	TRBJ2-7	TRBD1	CAWRKRGQSYEQYF	TGTGCCTGGAGAAAAAGGGGGCAATCCTACGAGCAGTACTTC
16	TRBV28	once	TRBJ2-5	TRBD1	CASTFVPGQRKETQYF	TGTGCCAGCACCTTTGTACCGGGACAGAGGAAAGAGACCCAGTACTTC
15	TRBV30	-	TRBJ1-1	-	CAWSPGTPSGTEAFF	TGTGCCTGGAGTCCCGGGACACCGAGCGGCACTGAAGCTTTCTTT
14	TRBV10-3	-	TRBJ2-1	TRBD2	CAINPGLADNEQFF	TGTGCCATCAATCCGGGACTAGCGGACAATGAGCAGTTCTTC
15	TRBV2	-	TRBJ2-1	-	CATDTGTQAVNEQFF	TGTGCCACTGACACCGGGACTCAGGCGGTCAATGAGCAGTTCTTC
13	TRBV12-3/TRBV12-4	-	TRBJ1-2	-	CASSKQGRHGYTF	TGTGCCAGCAGTAAACAGGGAAGGCATGGCTACACCTTC
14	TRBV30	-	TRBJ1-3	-	CAWRWAGAGNTIYF	TGTGCCTGGAGATGGGCAGGGGCTGGAAACACCATATATTTT
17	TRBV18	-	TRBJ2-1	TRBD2	CASSPPSTSGGYNEQFF	TGTGCCAGCTCACCACCTTCCACTAGCGGGGGATACAATGAGCAGTTCTTC
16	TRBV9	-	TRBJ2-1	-	CASSVGSPSSYNEQFF	TGTGCCAGCAGCGTAGGGTCACCCAGCTCCTACAATGAGCAGTTCTTC
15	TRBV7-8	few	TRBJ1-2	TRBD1	CASSLRSGGGYGYTF	TGTGCCAGCAGCTTACGCTCAGGGGGCGGTTATGGCTACACCTTC
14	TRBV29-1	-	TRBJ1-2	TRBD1	CSAAGGLLNYGYTF	TGCAGCGCCGCAGGGGGCCTACTCAACTATGGCTACACCTTC
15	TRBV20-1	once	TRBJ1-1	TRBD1	CSASRAQGRVSEAFF	TGCAGTGCTAGTCGGGCACAGGGGAGAGTTTCTGAAGCTTTCTTT
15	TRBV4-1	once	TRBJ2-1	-	CASSPGTISYNEQFF	TGCGCCAGCAGCCCAGGGACAATCTCCTACAATGAGCAGTTCTTC
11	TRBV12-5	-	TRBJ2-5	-	CASGPLETQYF	TGTGCTAGTGGTCCTCTCGAGACCCAGTACTTC
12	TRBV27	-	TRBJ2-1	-	CASSTGGNEQFF	TGTGCCAGCAGTACGGGCGGGAATGAGCAGTTCTTC
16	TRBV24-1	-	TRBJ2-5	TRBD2	CATSVSSLGGKETQYF	TGTGCCACCAGTGTATCCTCCTTGGGGGGGAAAGAGACCCAGTACTTC
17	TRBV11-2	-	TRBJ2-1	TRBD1	CASSLGSRDRGLNEQFF	TGTGCCAGCAGCTTAGGGAGCCGGGACAGGGGGCTCAATGAGCAGTTCTTC
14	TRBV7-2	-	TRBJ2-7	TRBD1	CASSHSQGAGEQYF	TGTGCCAGCAGTCACTCGCAGGGGGCTGGCGAGCAGTACTTC
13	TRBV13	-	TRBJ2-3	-	CASSLRTVDTQYF	TGTGCCAGCAGCTTAAGGACAGTTGATACGCAGTATTTT
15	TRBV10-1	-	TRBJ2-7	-	CASSEGASLSYEQYF	TGCGCCAGCAGTGAGGGGGCCAGTCTCTCCTACGAGCAGTACTTC
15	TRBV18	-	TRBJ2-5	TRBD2	CASSPRSGSSETQYF	TGTGCCAGCTCACCGAGAAGCGGGAGCTCGGAGACCCAGTACTTC
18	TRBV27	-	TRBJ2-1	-	CASSPIGGGVLTNNEQFF	TGTGCCAGCAGTCCAATAGGAGGGGGCGTTTTGACGAACAATGAGCAGTTCTTC
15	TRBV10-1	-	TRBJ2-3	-	CASMLGGPRGDTQYF	TGCGCCAGCATGCTTGGAGGGCCCCGGGGAGATACGCAGTATTTT
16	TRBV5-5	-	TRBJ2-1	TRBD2	CASSSERLAGSNEQFF	TGTGCCAGCAGCTCAGAAAGACTAGCGGGAAGCAATGAGCAGTTCTTC
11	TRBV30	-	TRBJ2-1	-	CAWSPDNEQFF	TGTGCCTGGAGTCCCGACAATGAGCAGTTCTTC
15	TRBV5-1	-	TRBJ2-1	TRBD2	CASHQLAASYNEQFF	TGCGCCAGCCATCAACTAGCGGCCTCCTACAATGAGCAGTTCTTC
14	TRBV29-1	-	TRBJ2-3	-	CSVEEGGGTDTQYF	TGCAGCGTTGAGGAGGGTGGGGGCACAGATACGCAGTATTTT